The clone carrying this T cell receptor beta chain was detected ten times or more. What it binds is unknown. The data originate from a study of T cell repertoires in cytomegalovirus infection. In the study overall: Evidence of both CMV infection and a matching HLA type came from public TCR beta signatures. Study-level points and caveats: HLA-C-restricted TCR beta clonotypes specific for CMV led the ex vivo response. Using cumulative public TCR beta family frequency, the authors identified those who carried CMV together with the relevant HLA.

V shed 5 bases and J 6 bases; nucleotides not matched to a gene: 4. From germline, CDR1 is SGHTA and CDR2 FQGNSA. The CDR3 consists of 14 residues. From the reads, TCRdb called clonotypes with MiXCR, one entry per CDR3 protein. In the table there are about 530,000 distinct CDR3 sequences, more than 20% of which are singletons. The specimen was PBMCs. The genes are TRBV7-2 and TRBJ1-6; 7 bases match TRBD1. The source of this sequence is a human donor in good health (CMV status not recorded). Some clones in this sample may be carry-over from other donors' samples. This CDR3 reads CASSPGQINSPLHF. CDR3 nucleotides: TGTGCCAGCAGCCCGGGACAGATTAATTCACCCCTCCACTTT.